This note documents a single T cell receptor beta chain sequence. Its antigen remains unknown. This sample is part of a study of OX40 agonist ivuxolimab in advanced cancers. Across the whole study: Patients were given ivuxolimab, an antibody that agonizes OX40 (CD134).

General observations from the study: At 0.1 to 3.0 mg/kg, clonal expansion of CD4+ and CD8+ blood T cells had occurred by week 6.

Autoimmune disease history or systemic immunosuppression barred patients. Assay used: immunoSEQ multiplex PCR; TCRdb lists only in-frame clones, some missing. The sample has approximately 63,000 clones; more than 80% are singletons. Germline CDR1 and CDR2: MNHEY and SMNVEV (reference sequence). This CDR3 has 16 amino acids. V lost 6 bases to trimming and J lost 4 bases; unmatched junction nucleotides: 12. The chain employs TRBV27 and TRBJ2-1; TRBD1 matches 7 bases. Specimen: CD4+ or CD8+ T cells sorted from blood, collected in a trial of the OX40 agonist ivuxolimab. This TCR derives from an adult with an advanced solid tumor such as melanoma, head and neck, liver or kidney cancer. DNA of the CDR3: TGTGCCAGCAGATCCTTAGGGGGCAGATTGTACAATGAGCAGTTCTTC. Translation: CASRSLGGRLYNEQFF.